The T cell receptor (beta chain) under discussion was sequenced for a study of T cells in women clearing cervical HPV infection. Overall study: No precancer developed; the control's incident HPV16 infection cleared within 12 months.

On this clone itself: What it recognizes is unknown. The sequence runs out 3 residues before the end of the CDR3; the remainder is reconstructed from the germline J gene.

Dot-blot hybridization genotyped cervical HPV amplified with MY09/MY11 PCR. Some clones are missing from TCRdb's copy, which holds only in-frame ones; the method was immunoSEQ multiplex PCR. Its clone listing holds fewer than 40,000 clones. V lost 2 bases to trimming and J lost 0 bases, with 11 bases between them. Germline lookup yields CDR1 GTSNPN and CDR2 SVGIG (reference sequence). This CDR3 region has 15 residues. Study outcomes and limitations: Richness plus V gene abundances separated cases from controls with AUC 0.7 to 0.9. Each sample's T-cell count was unknown, possibly confounding richness.

This receptor was taken from a woman between 18 and 75 years old with a cervical HPV16 infection that either progressed to CIN3+ or cleared (not recorded which). The rearrangement links TRBV30 to TRBJ1-5; the D is unclear. The sequencing sample was made of blood buffy coat. The sequenced CDR3 bases are TGTGCCTGGAGTTCCCCCCTCGGTAGCAATCAGCCC. The encoded protein is CAWSSPLGSNQP. The full CDR3 reads CAWSSPLGSNQPQHF.